This T cell receptor beta chain was documented in a study of T cell changes during pregnancy in multiple sclerosis. Data came from immunoSEQ multiplex PCR; TCRdb stores just in-frame clones and leaves some out. This repertoire shows about 77,000 clones, 85% to 95% found once; its top ten account for around 2.6%. This CDR3 region has 18 residues. The germline V gene encodes CDR1 SSHAT and CDR2 FNYEAQ (reference sequence). The table lists this clone with a count of one. The junction does not match germline at one end; this may be a read error. The chain joins TRBV7-7 to TRBJ2-1, with 9 bases fitting TRBD2. The receptor was isolated from a female donor in good health, enrolled as a control in a pregnancy study. Sample: peripheral blood, taken after pregnancy. The CDR3 DNA is TGTGCTAGCAGCCCAAAAAGGGGCCTAGCGGGGAACTACAATGAGCAGTTCTTC. Protein: CASSPKRGLAGNYNEQFF.